The rows below give T cell receptor beta chains drawn from one sample of a study of shared clonotypes between healthy human individuals. Libraries were prepared by immunoSEQ multiplex PCR; TCRdb keeps only in-frame clonotypes and omits some of them. The profile shows over a million clones, around three quarters of them singletons. Sequencing input: memory CD4+ T cells from PBMCs. Source of these receptors: a man aged 18 to 29 in good health. Some clones in this sample may be carry-over from other donors' samples. Both conserved end residues are part of each CDR3. Fields, in order: CDR3 protein, CDR3 DNA, V gene, J gene, clone size, D gene. A D gene is named only where the DNA matches it firmly. Clone sizes are given selectively: once, few, many, or a class where the clone is expanded.

CASSQRGLSTTEAFF	TGTGCCAGCAGCCAACGGGGGCTATCAACCACTGAAGCTTTCTTT	TRBV27	TRBJ1-1	once	-
CASSLGTVGNEKLFF	TGTGCCAGCAGCTTAGGGACTGTCGGTAATGAAAAACTGTTTTTT	TRBV7-9	TRBJ1-4	-	-
CAWSIGLDNTGELFF	TGTGCCTGGAGTATAGGCCTGGACAACACCGGGGAGCTGTTTTTT	TRBV30	TRBJ2-2	once	-
CASSLEGHNEAFF	TGCGCCAGCAGCTTGGAGGGACATAACGAAGCTTTCTTT	TRBV5-1	TRBJ1-1	-	-
CASSTWPSMKLYEQYF	TGTGCCAGCAGCACCTGGCCTAGCATGAAGCTGTACGAGCAGTACTTC	TRBV7-2	TRBJ2-7	-	-
CSVNEQGVGEAFF	TGCAGCGTTAACGAACAGGGAGTCGGCGAAGCCTTCTTT	TRBV29-1	TRBJ1-1	-	-
CASSTTTGPVGEKLFF	TGTGCCAGCAGCACAACTACAGGCCCCGTCGGTGAAAAACTGTTTTTT	TRBV27	TRBJ1-4	-	-
CASRVGLFYNEQFF	TGTGCCAGCAGGGTAGGTCTCTTTTACAATGAGCAGTTCTTC	TRBV27	TRBJ2-1	-	-
CASSLDRATNEKLFF	TGTGCCAGCTCACTCGACAGGGCAACTAATGAAAAACTGTTTTTT	TRBV18	TRBJ1-4	-	TRBD1
CASSPNVGTEAFF	TGTGCCAGCAGCCCGAATGTAGGCACTGAAGCTTTCTTT	TRBV7-3	TRBJ1-1	-	-
CASSYGTGGGTQYF	TGTGCCAGCAGTTACGGGACAGGGGGAGGGACCCAGTACTTC	TRBV6-5	TRBJ2-5	-	TRBD1
CASGFTGQGRSYGYTF	TGTGCTAGTGGTTTTACCGGACAGGGAAGGAGCTATGGCTACACCTTC	TRBV12-5	TRBJ1-2	-	TRBD1
CASSPLAGGGNEQFF	TGTGCCAGCAGCCCGTTAGCGGGAGGAGGAAATGAGCAGTTCTTC	TRBV7-6	TRBJ2-1	-	TRBD2
CASSLDSGLPGELFF	TGCGCCAGCAGCTTGGATTCCGGGCTGCCCGGGGAGCTGTTTTTT	TRBV5-1	TRBJ2-2	-	-
CASSLGSGRGTYEQYF	TGTGCCAGCAGCTTAGGGAGCGGGAGGGGGACCTACGAGCAGTACTTC	TRBV7-9	TRBJ2-7	-	TRBD2
CASSFFRVGYGYTF	TGTGCCAGCAGCTTCTTCAGGGTAGGGTATGGCTACACCTTC	TRBV5-6	TRBJ1-2	-	-
CASSGGTGSTDTQYF	TGTGCCAGCAGCGGGGGGACAGGGAGCACAGATACGCAGTATTTT	TRBV9	TRBJ2-3	-	TRBD1
CASSFQGGNTEAFF	TGTGCCAGCAGCTTCCAGGGGGGAAACACTGAAGCTTTCTTT	TRBV2	TRBJ1-1	-	TRBD1
CASSQGQGGFGAF	TGCGCCAGCAGCCAGGGACAGGGTGGTTTTGGGGCCTTC	TRBV5-1	TRBJ1-2	-	TRBD1
CASSLARGILKDGYTF	TGTGCCAGCAGCTTAGCCAGGGGAATTTTAAAGGACGGCTACACCTTC	TRBV7-2	TRBJ1-2	-	-
CASSLVAGGLYRQYF	TGTGCCAGCAGTTTAGTAGCGGGAGGACTTTATAGGCAGTATTTT	TRBV28	TRBJ2-3	-	TRBD2
CASRFEQGRDQPQHF	TGTGCCAGCCGATTCGAACAGGGAAGGGATCAGCCCCAGCATTTT	TRBV2	TRBJ1-5	-	-